This TCR beta chain came from a study of shared clonotypes between healthy human individuals (dated by TCRdb to 2020 to 2021). Turning to the overall study: A couple of women and three men aged 18 to 49 years were included in the cohort. Per donor, three plates each were used for CD4 naive and CD4 memory, two for CD8 naive, and one for CD8 memory. To estimate repertoire size and how much clonotypes are shared between individuals, the study performed deep sequencing of blood TCR repertoires from a few healthy adults. To increase sequencing depth and limit assay-specific biases, different laboratories used diverse techniques to prepare libraries and sequence TCR repertoires. Per donor, leukapheresis produced somewhere between about 0.9 and 10 billion PBMCs.

Regarding this clone: Its recognized antigen is unknown. Nothing much larger sits one base from this clone, and base qualities are not available.

CDR1 and CDR2 are drawn from the germline V gene: SGHTA, FQGNSA. From its cysteine to its phenylalanine, the CDR3 spans 14 amino acids. Of the read, only the CDR3 DNA is kept; its 42 bases are in frame from base 1. Between the V and J ends, shortened by 2 bases and 5 bases respectively, the junction contains 9 bases. Healthy HIV-negative adults with no recently reported acute infections or vaccinations were included as donors. All donors were Caucasian adults living in Nashville, Tennessee, USA. CD8 memory samples combined magnetically selected CD45RO+ cells with CCR7-negative CD45RA+ effector memory (TemRA) cells. Blood was collected by leukapheresis, and PBMCs were isolated by Ficoll-Histopaque density gradient centrifugation and then cryopreserved in liquid nitrogen vapor phase. Analytical flow cytometry was used to check the purity and quantity of each magnetically sorted T cell population. Genomic DNA was isolated from every sorted fraction and measured by UV absorbance on a Nanodrop 2000c.

What the work shows at the level of the full study, not this receptor alone: When several donors were compared, the shared fraction of clonotypes was roughly 4.8% for naive CD4, less than 4% for naive CD8, 2.3% for memory CD4, and around 0.4% for memory CD8. Incomplete sequencing was indicated by rarefaction of sorted-subset datasets, despite the large sequencing depth. Sampling was restricted to blood, and TCR repertoires in tissues likely differ from the TCR repertoires found in blood. Compared with non-shared clonotypes, clonotypes shared by all four sorted-subset donors had higher generation probabilities. Larger estimated clonotype richness was generally found for naive subsets than for memory subsets. Because the study included a small number of donors, the genetic and exposure-history diversity represented was limited. Based on pairwise subsampling, the degree of clonotype sharing among donors was expected to be affected by sequencing depth.

TCR CDR3 regions were amplified from genomic DNA by multiplex PCR using the deep immunoSEQ assay. Extracted genomic DNA from each cell subset was spread evenly across all wells of several immunoSEQ 96-well plates, with each plate serving as a replicate. For sorted subsets, 200 to 250 ng genomic DNA, equal to tens of thousands of T cell genomes, was loaded into each replicate PCR. Purified libraries were quantified with a Qubit 3.0 fluorometer, sized on a Bioanalyzer 2100, and re-quantified with the KAPA Library Quantification kit. Every immunoSEQ 96-well plate was sequenced on a dedicated single-read 150-cycle Illumina NextSeq 550 flow cell. The authors processed their data as follows. Because the immunoSEQ output held only junctional sequences and lacked quality scores, the filtering could not match the filtering applied to full-length reads. Sequences were annotated with PyIR, a Python wrapper for IgBLAST v1.9, and V/J genes and CDR3 were assigned using IMGT germline references. Any read was removed if the V/J assignment was weak (E-value above 1e-6), the CDR3 was missing, or the read contained stop codons, out-of-frame junctions, or ambiguous translated residues. A V3J clonotype was defined by an identical inferred V gene, J gene, and CDR3 amino acid sequence. The percentage overlap between two repertoires was calculated by dividing the number of shared unique clonotypes by the size of the smaller repertoire. Three approaches were used to assess repertoire richness: RTK rarefaction, the Chao1 estimator, and Recon v2.1 estimates of unobserved clonotypes. Generation probabilities for all TCRbeta clonotypes obtained by the gDNA method from four donors were computed using OLGA. Sourced from immuneACCESS, this table was stored by TCRdb with only in-frame sequences that have V and J called. A share of the clones is absent; for the studies checked, an unresolved V gene accounts for under half, and the remainder has no known explanation. That table gives V, J and clone size, and the DNA gave D and trimming. For this sample there are 85,000 to 100,000 clones; 67% appear just once. The ten largest clones capture about 45% of the sample.

This sequence was found in a man between 25 and 39 years old in good health. This sequence uses TRBV7-2 and TRBJ1-4; the D gene is not confidently resolved. Sequenced input: memory CD8+ T cells sorted from blood. Sample cell subset or site, as interpreted from the label and publication: CD45RO+ cells pooled with CCR7-negative TemRA cells. This receptor has the CDR3 CASSLNGRNEKLFF. The bases read TGTGCCAGCAGCTTAAATGGCAGAAATGAAAAACTGTTTTTT.